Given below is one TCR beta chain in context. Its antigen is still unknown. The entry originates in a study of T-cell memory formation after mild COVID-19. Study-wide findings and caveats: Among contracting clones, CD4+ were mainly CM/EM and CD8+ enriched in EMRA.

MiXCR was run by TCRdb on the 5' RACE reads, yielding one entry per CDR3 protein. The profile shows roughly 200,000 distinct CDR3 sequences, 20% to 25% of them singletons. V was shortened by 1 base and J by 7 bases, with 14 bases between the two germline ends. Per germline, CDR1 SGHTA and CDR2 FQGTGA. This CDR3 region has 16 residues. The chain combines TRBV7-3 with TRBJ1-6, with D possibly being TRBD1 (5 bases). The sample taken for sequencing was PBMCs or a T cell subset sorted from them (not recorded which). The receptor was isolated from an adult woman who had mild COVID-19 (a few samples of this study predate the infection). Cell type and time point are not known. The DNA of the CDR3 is TGTGCCAGCAGCTTAATCGGGGGACGGGGGAATTCACCCCTCCACTTT. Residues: CASSLIGGRGNSPLHF. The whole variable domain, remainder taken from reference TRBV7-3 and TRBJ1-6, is GAGVSQTPSNKVTEKGKYVELRCDPISGHTALYWYRQSLGQGPEFLIYFQGTGAADDSGLPNDRFFAVRPEGSVSTLKIQRTERGDSAVYLCASSLIGGRGNSPLHFGNGTRLTVT.